Listed below are T cell receptor beta chains from one sample, sequenced in a study of PD-1 blockade in classical Hodgkin lymphoma. Assay: immunoSEQ multiplex PCR; the TCRdb copy retains only in-frame clones and omits some. The sample lists about 93,000 clones; just under 80% were seen once. Sequenced here: peripheral blood mononuclear cells (PBMCs), sampled before the fourth cycle of nivolumab. These receptors came from a human donor with classical Hodgkin lymphoma. The CDR3 runs from the conserved cysteine through the conserved F or W. The D gene is left open where the match is weak. Only some rows state a clone size, as once, few, many or a class for expanded clones.

D gene,J gene,clone size,V gene,CDR3 protein,CDR3 DNA
TRBD2,TRBJ2-3,NA,TRBV11-2,CASSSSGLAGGSDTQYF,TGTGCCAGCAGCTCGTCGGGACTAGCGGGAGGGTCAGATACGCAGTATTTT
TRBD1,TRBJ1-5,few,TRBV7-9,CASSLGTGNQPQHF,TGTGCCAGCAGCTTAGGGACAGGTAATCAGCCCCAGCATTTT
TRBD1,TRBJ1-1,NA,TRBV5-1,CASSWGQGASTEAFF,TGCGCCAGCAGCTGGGGACAGGGGGCCAGTACTGAAGCTTTCTTT
NA,TRBJ1-5,NA,TRBV19,CASSIDPNQPQHF,TGTGCCAGTAGTATAGATCCCAATCAGCCCCAGCATTTT
TRBD1,TRBJ1-2,few,TRBV29-1,CSVEGQGVSGYTF,TGCAGCGTAGAGGGACAGGGCGTCTCTGGCTACACCTTC
NA,TRBJ2-1,NA,TRBV9,CASSLYNEQFF,TGTGCCAGCAGCTTATACAATGAGCAGTTCTTC
NA,TRBJ2-2,NA,TRBV5-5,CAGGGSGTGELFF,TGTGCCGGAGGTGGATCGGGTACCGGGGAGCTGTTTTTT
NA,TRBJ2-7,NA,TRBV7-6,CASSLEVGTYEQYF,TGTGCCAGCAGCTTAGAAGTGGGAACTTACGAGCAGTACTTC
TRBD1,TRBJ1-6,NA,TRBV2,CASSDFSDRSSYNSPLHF,TGTGCCAGCAGTGACTTCTCGGACAGGAGCTCCTATAATTCACCCCTCCACTTT
NA,TRBJ1-4,NA,TRBV25-1,CASTDRALFCVKLFF,TGTGCCAGCACGGACCGGGCCCTTTTTTGTGTAAAACTGTTTTTT
TRBD2,TRBJ2-1,NA,TRBV2,CASSTHSSGGTDNEQFF,TGTGCCAGCAGTACCCATTCATCGGGGGGGACTGACAATGAGCAGTTCTTC
NA,TRBJ2-7,NA,TRBV11-2,CASSLTMGGYEQYF,TGTGCCAGCAGCTTAACCATGGGGGGCTACGAGCAGTACTTC
TRBD1,TRBJ1-2,NA,TRBV5-5,CASSLWTGIGYTF,TGTGCCAGCAGCTTGTGGACAGGGATTGGCTACACCTTC
NA,TRBJ2-2,NA,TRBV21-1,CASSKARGARLGELFF,TGTGCCAGCAGCAAAGCGAGAGGGGCTCGCTTGGGAGAGCTGTTTTTT
NA,TRBJ2-2,few,TRBV19,CASTLPDTGELFF,TGTGCCAGTACCCTTCCGGACACCGGGGAGCTGTTTTTT
NA,TRBJ1-1,few,TRBV7-2,CASSLATLLEAFF,TGTGCCAGCAGCTTGGCAACGCTACTCGAAGCTTTCTTT
NA,TRBJ2-7,NA,TRBV7-9,CASSPGTSGEQYF,TGTGCCAGCAGCCCCGGCACTAGTGGCGAGCAGTACTTC
TRBD2,TRBJ2-1,NA,TRBV9,CASSVVAGVLNEQFF,TGTGCCAGCAGCGTAGTAGCGGGAGTCCTGAATGAGCAGTTCTTC
NA,TRBJ2-1,NA,TRBV19,CASSIVPSGSYNEQFF,TGTGCCAGTAGTATAGTGCCGAGCGGGTCCTACAATGAGCAGTTCTTC
TRBD2,TRBJ2-3,NA,TRBV9,CASSFLPGTSGSDTQYF,TGTGCCAGCAGCTTCCTACCCGGGACTAGCGGGAGCGATACGCAGTATTTT
TRBD1,TRBJ2-3,NA,TRBV7-8,CASSLVLYGQGASRDTQYF,TGTGCCAGCAGCTTAGTTCTCTACGGACAGGGGGCATCTCGGGATACGCAGTATTTT
TRBD1,TRBJ1-2,NA,TRBV19,CASSPEGQGGSGYTF,TGTGCCAGTAGTCCCGAGGGACAGGGGGGAAGCGGCTACACCTTC
TRBD1,TRBJ1-5,NA,TRBV18,CASSPTGKDQPQHF,TGTGCCAGCTCACCGACAGGGAAGGATCAGCCCCAGCATTTT
NA,TRBJ1-5,NA,TRBV7-9,CASSPPGPNRGQPQHF,TGTGCCAGCAGCCCCCCGGGACCTAATCGCGGTCAGCCCCAGCATTTT
NA,TRBJ2-2,NA,TRBV7-9,CASSHSRSHTGELFF,TGTGCCAGCAGCCATTCAAGGTCTCACACCGGGGAGCTGTTTTTT
TRBD2,TRBJ2-5,NA,TRBV2,CASSETSGQETQYF,TGTGCCAGCAGTGAGACTAGCGGCCAAGAGACCCAGTACTTC
NA,TRBJ2-7,NA,TRBV30,CAWSVHRFYGQYF,TGTGCCTGGAGTGTACATAGGTTCTACGGGCAGTACTTC
TRBD1,TRBJ2-7,NA,TRBV6-6,CASSQTGAARVYEQYF,TGTGCCAGCAGTCAAACAGGGGCAGCCAGGGTCTACGAGCAGTACTTC
NA,TRBJ1-5,NA,TRBV21-1,CASSSPGHSYQPQHF,TGTGCCAGCAGCTCTCCGGGACACTCCTATCAGCCCCAGCATTTT
TRBD1,TRBJ1-5,NA,TRBV6-1,CASSTGGVQPQHF,TGTGCCAGCTCCACAGGGGGCGTTCAGCCCCAGCATTTT
NA,TRBJ2-3,NA,TRBV5-4,CASSLSSLDTQYF,TGTGCCAGCAGCTTGTCGTCCCTAGATACGCAGTATTTT
NA,TRBJ1-2,once,TRBV5-8,CASSSLTDGYTF,TGTGCCAGCAGCTCCCTAACTGATGGCTACACCTTC
NA,TRBJ2-3,once,TRBV21-1,CASSIGGRGCGTDTQYF,TGTGCCAGCAGCATTGGGGGGAGGGGTTGTGGCACAGATACGCAGTATTTT
TRBD2,TRBJ2-3,NA,TRBV5-8,CASNRGGLTDTQYF,TGTGCCAGCAACCGGGGGGGCCTCACAGATACGCAGTATTTT
NA,TRBJ2-4,once,TRBV7-2,CASSPGLQNIQYF,TGTGCCAGCAGCCCGGGACTGCAAAACATTCAGTACTTC
TRBD1,TRBJ1-5,NA,TRBV2,CASNIPGTGMNQPQHF,TGTGCCAGCAATATCCCCGGGACAGGGATGAATCAGCCCCAGCATTTT
TRBD1,TRBJ2-7,NA,TRBV7-9,CASSYRRSDRGHEQYF,TGTGCCAGCAGCTATAGGAGGTCGGACAGGGGTCACGAGCAGTACTTC
NA,TRBJ1-1,once,TRBV30,CAGGQNHAEAFF,TGTGCCGGGGGTCAGAACCATGCTGAAGCTTTCTTT
TRBD1,TRBJ1-2,few,TRBV6-5,CASRRDRDDYGYTF,TGTGCCAGCAGACGGGACAGGGATGACTATGGCTACACCTTC
TRBD1,TRBJ1-4,NA,TRBV27,CASRIQGAGNEKLFF,TGTGCCAGCAGGATTCAGGGGGCCGGGAACGAAAAACTGTTTTTT
NA,TRBJ1-5,once,TRBV6-5,CASSYSAGINQPQHF,TGTGCCAGCAGTTACTCAGCAGGGATCAATCAGCCCCAGCATTTT
NA,TRBJ2-7,NA,TRBV11-2,CASSLGFGSYEQYF,TGTGCCAGCAGCTTAGGATTCGGCTCCTACGAGCAGTACTTC
TRBD2,TRBJ2-7,NA,TRBV6-6,CASSSWGGGDYEQYF,TGTGCCAGCAGCTCTTGGGGGGGTGGAGACTACGAGCAGTACTTC
NA,TRBJ1-1,NA,TRBV6-5,CASSPGWAEAFF,TGTGCCAGCAGCCCAGGTTGGGCTGAAGCTTTCTTT
NA,TRBJ2-2,NA,TRBV7-2,CAGRGRAGDTGELFF,TGTGCCGGTAGGGGGAGGGCCGGGGACACCGGGGAGCTGTTTTTT
NA,TRBJ1-5,NA,TRBV5-5,CASSFGSGGNQPQHF,TGTGCCAGCAGCTTTGGGTCAGGGGGCAATCAGCCCCAGCATTTT
TRBD1,TRBJ1-2,NA,TRBV29-1,CSVEGTGTGLIYGYTF,TGCAGCGTTGAAGGGACCGGGACAGGCCTTATCTATGGCTACACCTTC
NA,TRBJ2-1,few,TRBV5-4,CASSLGAYNEQFF,TGTGCCAGCAGCTTGGGGGCCTACAATGAGCAGTTCTTC
NA,TRBJ2-7,NA,TRBV7-2,CASSWGGEQYF,TGTGCCAGCAGCTGGGGAGGCGAGCAGTACTTC
NA,TRBJ2-5,NA,TRBV5-1,CASSLGGDFKETQYF,TGCGCCAGCAGCTTGGGGGGTGACTTTAAAGAGACCCAGTACTTC